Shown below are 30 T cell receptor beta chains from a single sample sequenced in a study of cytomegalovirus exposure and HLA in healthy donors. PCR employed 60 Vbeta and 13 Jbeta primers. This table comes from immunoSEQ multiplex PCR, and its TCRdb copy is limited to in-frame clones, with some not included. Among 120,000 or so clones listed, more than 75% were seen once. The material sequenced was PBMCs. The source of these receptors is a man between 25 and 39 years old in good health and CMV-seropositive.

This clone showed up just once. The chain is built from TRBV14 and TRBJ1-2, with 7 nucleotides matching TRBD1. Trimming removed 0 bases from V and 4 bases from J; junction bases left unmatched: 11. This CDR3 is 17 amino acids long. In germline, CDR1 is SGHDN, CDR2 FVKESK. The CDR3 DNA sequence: TGTGCCAGCAGCCAAGAACGGAGGGGGCCCCCTTTCTATGGCTACACCTTC. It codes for CASSQERRGPPFYGYTF.

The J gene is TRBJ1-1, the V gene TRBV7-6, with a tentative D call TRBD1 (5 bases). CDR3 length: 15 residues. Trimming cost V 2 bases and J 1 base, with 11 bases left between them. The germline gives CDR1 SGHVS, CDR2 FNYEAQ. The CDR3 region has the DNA TGTGCCAGCAGCTTACTACCTGGGGCGAACACTGAAGCTTTCTTT. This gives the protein CASSLLPGANTEAFF.

In DNA, the CDR3 is TGTGCCAGCAGCTCCTCAGGGGGCGCAGAAGCTTTCTTT. As protein: CASSSSGGAEAFF. The rearrangement joins TRBV7-2 to TRBJ1-1, with 8 bases lining up with TRBD1. Losses at the gene ends were 4 bases for V and 8 bases for J; bases not matched to a gene: 6. Per germline, CDR1 SGHTA and CDR2 FQGNSA. The CDR3 has 13 amino acids.

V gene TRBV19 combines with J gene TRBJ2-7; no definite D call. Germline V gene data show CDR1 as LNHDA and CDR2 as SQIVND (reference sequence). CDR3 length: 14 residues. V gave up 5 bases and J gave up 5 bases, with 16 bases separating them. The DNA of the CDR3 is TGTGCCAGTAGTCCCCTCCCTCCGCCGGACGAGCAGTACTTC. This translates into CASSPLPPPDEQYF.

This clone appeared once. The CDR3 loop reads CASVERMSGEQYF. The CDR3 region has the DNA TGTGCCAGTGTGGAGCGGATGTCGGGGGAGCAGTACTTC. This chain connects TRBV28 to TRBJ2-7; D possibly corresponds to TRBD2 (5 bases). The V end lost 9 bases, the J end lost 7 bases, and 19 bases lay between the germline ends. This CDR3 spans 13 amino acids. The germline V gene has CDR1 MDHEN and CDR2 SYDVKM.

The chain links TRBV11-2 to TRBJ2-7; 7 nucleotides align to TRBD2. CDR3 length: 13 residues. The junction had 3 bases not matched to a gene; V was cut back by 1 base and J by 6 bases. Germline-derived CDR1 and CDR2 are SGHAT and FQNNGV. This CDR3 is CASSLGAGAEQYF. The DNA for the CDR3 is TGTGCCAGCAGCTTAGGGGCGGGAGCCGAGCAGTACTTC.

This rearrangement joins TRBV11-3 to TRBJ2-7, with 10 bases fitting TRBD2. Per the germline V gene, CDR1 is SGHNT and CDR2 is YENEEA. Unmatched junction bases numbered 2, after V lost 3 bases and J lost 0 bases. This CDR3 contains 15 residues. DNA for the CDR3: TGTGCCAGCAGCTTCGCTAGCGGGAGCTCCTACGAGCAGTACTTC. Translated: CASSFASGSSYEQYF.

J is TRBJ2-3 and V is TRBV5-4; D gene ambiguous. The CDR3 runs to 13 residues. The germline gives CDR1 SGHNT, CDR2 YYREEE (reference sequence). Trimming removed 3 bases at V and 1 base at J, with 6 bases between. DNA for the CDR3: TGTGCCAGCAGCTCGGTGGGCACAGATACGCAGTATTTT. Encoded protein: CASSSVGTDTQYF.

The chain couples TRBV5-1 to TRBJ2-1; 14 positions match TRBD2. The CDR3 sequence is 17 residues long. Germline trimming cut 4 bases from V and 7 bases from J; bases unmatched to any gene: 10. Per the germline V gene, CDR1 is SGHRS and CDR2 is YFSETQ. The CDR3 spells CASSPGPGLAGENEQFF. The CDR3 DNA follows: TGCGCCAGCAGCCCGGGACCGGGACTAGCGGGAGAAAATGAGCAGTTCTTC.

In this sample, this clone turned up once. CDR3 sequence: CASSLGTYTRIDTQYF. The CDR3, as DNA: TGTGCCAGCAGTTTAGGGACTTATACGCGCATAGATACGCAGTATTTT. V gene TRBV27 combines with J gene TRBJ2-3; D possibly corresponds to TRBD2 (6 bases). The V gene lost 2 bases and the J gene lost 5 bases, with 17 bases spanning the gap. CDR1 MNHEY and CDR2 SMNVEV come from the germline V gene (reference sequence). This CDR3 region has 16 residues.

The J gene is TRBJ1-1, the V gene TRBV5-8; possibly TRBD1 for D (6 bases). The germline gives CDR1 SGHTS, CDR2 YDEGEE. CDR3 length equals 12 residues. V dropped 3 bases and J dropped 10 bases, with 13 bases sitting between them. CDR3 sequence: CASSWRQARAFF. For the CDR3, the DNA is TGTGCCAGCAGCTGGAGACAGGCTAGAGCTTTCTTT.

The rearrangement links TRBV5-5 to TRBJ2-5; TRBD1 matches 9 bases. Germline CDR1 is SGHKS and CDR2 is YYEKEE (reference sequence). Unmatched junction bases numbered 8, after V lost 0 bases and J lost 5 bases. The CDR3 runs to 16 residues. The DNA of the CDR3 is TGTGCCAGCAGCTTGGAACAGGGGGCGGCTTGGGAGACCCAGTACTTC. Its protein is CASSLEQGAAWETQYF.

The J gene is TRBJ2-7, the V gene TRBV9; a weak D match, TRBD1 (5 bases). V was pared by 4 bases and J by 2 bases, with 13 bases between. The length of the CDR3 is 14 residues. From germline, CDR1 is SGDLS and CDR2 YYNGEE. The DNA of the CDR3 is TGTGCCAGCAGCCCGCGTCCAGGGACCTACGAGCAGTACTTC. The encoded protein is CASSPRPGTYEQYF. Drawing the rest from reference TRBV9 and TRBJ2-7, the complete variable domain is DSGVTQTPKHLITATGQRVTLRCSPRSGDLSVYWYQQSLDQGLQFLIQYYNGEERAKGNILERFSAQQFPDLHSELNLSSLELGDSALYFCASSPRPGTYEQYFGPGTRLTVT.

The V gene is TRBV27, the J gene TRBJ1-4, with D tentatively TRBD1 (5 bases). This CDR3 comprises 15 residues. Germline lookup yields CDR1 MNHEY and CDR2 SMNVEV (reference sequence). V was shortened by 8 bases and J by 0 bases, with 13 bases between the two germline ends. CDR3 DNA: TGTGCCAGCCCCGACAGCGTGGCAACTAATGAAAAACTGTTTTTT. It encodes CASPDSVATNEKLFF.

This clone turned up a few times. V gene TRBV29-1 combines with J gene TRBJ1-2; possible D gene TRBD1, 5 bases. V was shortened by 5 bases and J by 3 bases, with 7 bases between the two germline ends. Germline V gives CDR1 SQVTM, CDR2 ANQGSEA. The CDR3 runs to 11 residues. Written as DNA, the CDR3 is TGCAGCGTTCTCAGGGACTATGGCTACACCTTC. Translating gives CSVLRDYGYTF. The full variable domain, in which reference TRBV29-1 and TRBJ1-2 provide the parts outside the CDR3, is SAVISQKPSRDICQRGTSLTIQCQVDSQVTMMFWYRQQPGQSLTLIATANQGSEATYESGFVIDKFPISRPNLTFSTLTVSNMSPEDSSIYLCSVLRDYGYTFGSGTRLTVV.

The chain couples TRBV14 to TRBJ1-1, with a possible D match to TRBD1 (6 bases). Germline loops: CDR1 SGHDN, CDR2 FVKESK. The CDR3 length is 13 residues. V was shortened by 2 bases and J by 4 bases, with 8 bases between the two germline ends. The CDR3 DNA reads TGTGCCAGCAGCCAAAACAGGGCCACTGAAGCTTTCTTT. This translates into CASSQNRATEAFF.

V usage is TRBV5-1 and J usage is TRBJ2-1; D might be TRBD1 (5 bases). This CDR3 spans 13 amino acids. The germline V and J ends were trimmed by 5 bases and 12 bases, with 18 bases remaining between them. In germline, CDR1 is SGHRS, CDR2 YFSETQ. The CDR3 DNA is TGCGCCAGCAGGGTCGAACCGAACCAGGGGCAGTTCTTC. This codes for CASRVEPNQGQFF.

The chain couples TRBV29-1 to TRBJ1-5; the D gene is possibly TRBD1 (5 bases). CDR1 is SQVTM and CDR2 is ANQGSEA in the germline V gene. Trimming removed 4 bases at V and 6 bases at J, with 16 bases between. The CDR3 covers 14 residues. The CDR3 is CSVGGVGQGQPQHF. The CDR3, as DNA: TGCAGCGTTGGCGGTGTTGGGCAGGGTCAGCCCCAGCATTTT.

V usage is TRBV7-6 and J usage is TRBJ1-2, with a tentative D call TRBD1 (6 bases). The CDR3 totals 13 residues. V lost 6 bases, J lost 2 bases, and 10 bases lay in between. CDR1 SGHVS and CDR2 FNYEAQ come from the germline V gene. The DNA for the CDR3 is TGTGCCAGCAGTCGGGACACAAACTATGGCTACACCTTC. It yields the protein CASSRDTNYGYTF.

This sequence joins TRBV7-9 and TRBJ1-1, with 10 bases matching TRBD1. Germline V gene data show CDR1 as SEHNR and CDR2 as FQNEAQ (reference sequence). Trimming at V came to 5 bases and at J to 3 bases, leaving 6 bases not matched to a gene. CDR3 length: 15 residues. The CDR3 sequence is CASSKGQGKDTEAFF. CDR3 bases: TGTGCCAGCAGCAAGGGACAGGGGAAGGACACTGAAGCTTTCTTT.

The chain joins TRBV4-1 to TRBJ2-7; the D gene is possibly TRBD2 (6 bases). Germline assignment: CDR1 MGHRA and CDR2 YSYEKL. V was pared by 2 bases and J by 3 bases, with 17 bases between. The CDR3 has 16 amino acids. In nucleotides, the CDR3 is TGCGCCAGCAGCCAACCAGGGAGGCAACGGTACTACGAGCAGTACTTC. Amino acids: CASSQPGRQRYYEQYF.

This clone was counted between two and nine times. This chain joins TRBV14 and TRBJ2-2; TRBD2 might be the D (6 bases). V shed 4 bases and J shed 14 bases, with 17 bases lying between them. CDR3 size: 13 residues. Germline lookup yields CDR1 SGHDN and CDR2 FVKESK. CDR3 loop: CASSRSGASLLFF. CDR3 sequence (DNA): TGTGCCAGCAGCCGGTCGGGAGCCAGTCTACTGTTTTTT. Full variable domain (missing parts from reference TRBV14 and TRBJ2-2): EAGVTQFPSHSVIEKGQTVTLRCDPISGHDNLYWYRRVMGKEIKFLLHFVKESKQDESGMPNNRFLAERTGGTYSTLKVQPAELEDSGVYFCASSRSGASLLFFGEGSRLTVL.

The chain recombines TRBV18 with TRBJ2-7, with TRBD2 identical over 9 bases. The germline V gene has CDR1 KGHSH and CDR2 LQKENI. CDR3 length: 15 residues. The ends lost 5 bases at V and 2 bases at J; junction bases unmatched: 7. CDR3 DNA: TGTGCCAGCTCAGAAGCGGGAGGTAAGGCCTACGAGCAGTACTTC. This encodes CASSEAGGKAYEQYF. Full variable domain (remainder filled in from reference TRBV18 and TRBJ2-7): NAGVMQNPRHLVRRRGQEARLRCSPMKGHSHVYWYRQLPEEGLKFMVYLQKENIIDESGMPKERFSAEFPKEGPSILRIQQVVRGDSAAYFCASSEAGGKAYEQYFGPGTRLTVT.

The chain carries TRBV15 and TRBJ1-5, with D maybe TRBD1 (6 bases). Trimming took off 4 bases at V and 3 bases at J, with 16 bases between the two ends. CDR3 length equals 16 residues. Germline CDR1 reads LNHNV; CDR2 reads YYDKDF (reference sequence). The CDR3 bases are TGTGCCACCAGCACCGTAGAGGACAGCCTCAATCAGCCCCAGCATTTT. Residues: CATSTVEDSLNQPQHF.

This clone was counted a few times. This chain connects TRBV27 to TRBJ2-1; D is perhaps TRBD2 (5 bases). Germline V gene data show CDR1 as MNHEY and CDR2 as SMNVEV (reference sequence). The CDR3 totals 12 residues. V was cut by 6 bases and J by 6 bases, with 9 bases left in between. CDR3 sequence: CASRAGRNEQFF. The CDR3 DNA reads TGTGCCAGCAGGGCGGGCCGCAATGAGCAGTTCTTC.

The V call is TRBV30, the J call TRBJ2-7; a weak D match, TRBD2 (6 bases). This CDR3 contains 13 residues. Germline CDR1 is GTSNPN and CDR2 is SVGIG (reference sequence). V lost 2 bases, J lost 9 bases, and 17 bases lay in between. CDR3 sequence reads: CAWSLGWLEGQYF. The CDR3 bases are TGTGCCTGGAGTCTAGGGTGGTTGGAGGGGCAGTACTTC.

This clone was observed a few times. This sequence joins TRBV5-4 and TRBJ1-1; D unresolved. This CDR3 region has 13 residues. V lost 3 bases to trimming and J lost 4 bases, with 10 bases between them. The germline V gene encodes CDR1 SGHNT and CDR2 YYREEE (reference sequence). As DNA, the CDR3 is TGTGCCAGCAGCTATACCTCCAGCACTGAAGCTTTCTTT. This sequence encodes CASSYTSSTEAFF.

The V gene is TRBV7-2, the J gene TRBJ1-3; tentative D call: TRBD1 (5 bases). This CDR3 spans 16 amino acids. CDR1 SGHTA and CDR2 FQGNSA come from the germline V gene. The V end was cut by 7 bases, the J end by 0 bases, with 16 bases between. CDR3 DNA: TGTGCCAGCACCGTAAGACGGGGGAACTCTGGAAACACCATATATTTT. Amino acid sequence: CASTVRRGNSGNTIYF.

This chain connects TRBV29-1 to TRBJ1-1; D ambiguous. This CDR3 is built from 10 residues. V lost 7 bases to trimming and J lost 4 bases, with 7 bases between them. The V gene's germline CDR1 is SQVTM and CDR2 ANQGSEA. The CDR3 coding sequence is TGCAGCGCCACGAGCACTGAAGCTTTCTTT. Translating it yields CSATSTEAFF.

The CDR3 DNA is TGCAGTTCAACATTGGGACTAGCGGGGGGAGAGACCCAGTACTTC. Amino acid sequence: CSSTLGLAGGETQYF. The rearrangement links TRBV29-1 to TRBJ2-5; TRBD2 matches 15 bases. Per germline, CDR1 SQVTM and CDR2 ANQGSEA. CDR3 length equals 15 residues.